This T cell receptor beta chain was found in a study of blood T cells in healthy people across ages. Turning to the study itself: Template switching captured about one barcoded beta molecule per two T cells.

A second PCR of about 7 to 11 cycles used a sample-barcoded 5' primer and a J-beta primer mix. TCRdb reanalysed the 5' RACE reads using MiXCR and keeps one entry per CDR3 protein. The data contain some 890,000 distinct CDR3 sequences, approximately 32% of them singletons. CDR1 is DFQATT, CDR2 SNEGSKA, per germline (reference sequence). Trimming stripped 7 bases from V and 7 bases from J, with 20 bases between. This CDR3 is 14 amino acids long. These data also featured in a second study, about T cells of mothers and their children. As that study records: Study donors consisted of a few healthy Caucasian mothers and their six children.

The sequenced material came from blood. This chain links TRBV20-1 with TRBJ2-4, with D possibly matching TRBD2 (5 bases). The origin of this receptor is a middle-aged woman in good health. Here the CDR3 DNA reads TGCAGTGTTACGAACGCCGAGGGCGGGAACATTCAGTACTTC. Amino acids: CSVTNAEGGNIQYF.